This T cell receptor (beta chain) stems from a study of blood T cell repertoires in COVID-19. Study as a whole: Nucleic acid was either cDNA or gDNA, and it came from T cells, B-cell-depleted T cells, or PBMCs.

The method was immunoSEQ multiplex PCR; TCRdb's version includes in-frame clones alone and lacks a portion of them. The sample lists roughly 270,000 clones, 80% to 85% seen once, with less than 5.5% in the top ten. The participants were between about 18 and 90 years old and came from 24 US areas. The germline V gene has CDR1 SEHNR and CDR2 FQNEAQ (reference sequence). The CDR3 spans 13 residues. V lost 6 bases, J lost 10 bases, and 18 bases lay in between. The sequence was collected from a man in his forties or fifties who had been exposed to COVID-19. Sequenced sample: PBMCs or T cells enriched from blood (not recorded which). The chain combines TRBV7-9 with TRBJ1-2; D uncertain. The CDR3 spells CASSYSSLNDYTF. Here the CDR3 DNA reads TGTGCCAGCAGTTACAGCTCCCTCAATGACTACACCTTC.